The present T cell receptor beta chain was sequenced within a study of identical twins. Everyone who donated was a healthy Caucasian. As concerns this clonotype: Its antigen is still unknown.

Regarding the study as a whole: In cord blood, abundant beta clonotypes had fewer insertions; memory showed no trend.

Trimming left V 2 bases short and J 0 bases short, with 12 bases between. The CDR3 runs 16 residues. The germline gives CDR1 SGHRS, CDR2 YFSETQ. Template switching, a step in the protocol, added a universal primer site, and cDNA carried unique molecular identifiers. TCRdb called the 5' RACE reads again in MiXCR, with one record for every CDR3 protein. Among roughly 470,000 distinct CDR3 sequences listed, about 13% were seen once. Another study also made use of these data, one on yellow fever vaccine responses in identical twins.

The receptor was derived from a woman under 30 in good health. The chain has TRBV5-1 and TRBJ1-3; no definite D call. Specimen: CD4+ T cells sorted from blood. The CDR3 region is CASSLDTARSGNTIYF. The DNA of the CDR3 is TGCGCCAGCAGCTTAGATACAGCCCGCTCTGGAAACACCATATATTTT.